The T cell receptor (beta chain) under discussion was sequenced for a study of shared clonotypes between healthy human individuals. Study-level results: Estimated richness was generally greater in naive than memory subsets. Among donors, clonotype sharing was expected to be affected by sequencing depth. It was the non-shared clonotypes that had lower generation probabilities than clonotypes shared by all four donors.

The CDR3 length is 15 residues. The V gene's germline CDR1 is LNHDA and CDR2 SQIVND (reference sequence). J was trimmed by 3 bases and V by 1 base; bases with no gene match: 3. Every one of the donors was a Caucasian adult that lived in Nashville, Tennessee. The method was immunoSEQ multiplex PCR; TCRdb's version includes in-frame clones alone and lacks a portion of them. Seen here are about 1 million clones, about 75% observed once, and the top ten hold approximately 1.5%. This clone was detected only a few times. Antigen specificity is unknown. The chain links TRBV19 to TRBJ1-1; 9 bases fit TRBD1. The specimen was memory CD4+ T cells sorted from blood. The subset is: CD45RA-negative fraction. This clonotype was obtained from a man younger than 35 in good health. CDR3 loop: CASSIARQGDTEAFF. The CDR3 coding sequence is TGTGCCAGTAGTATAGCCAGACAGGGGGACACTGAAGCTTTCTTT.